This TCR beta chain originates from a study of T and B cells in COVID-19 patients. Overall study: Peripheral blood came from COVID-19 patients with active infection or after recovery.

The CDR3 runs 15 residues. For this clonotype: Antigen specificity is unknown.

Notes on the study in general: At recovery TRB diversity and richness exceeded healthy donors, after highly clonal active COVID-19 repertoires. Early severe-case samples and blood from mildly ill patients during symptoms were in short supply. There were over 2,000 TCR clusters exclusive to the recovered cohort, a few dozen with low generation probability.

TRB rearrangements were amplified by multiplex PCR with BIOMED2 TRB-A/B primers. MiXCR, run by TCRdb on the multiplex PCR reads, gives a single entry per CDR3 protein. Found here are some 13,000 distinct CDR3 sequences, around 25% of them singletons; the top ten hold 3.5% to 5%. Blood genomic DNA input for TRB amplification was about 240-550 ng. This TCR was sampled from a human donor who had recovered from COVID-19. V gene TRBV21-1 combines with J gene TRBJ1-4; the D call TRBD1 from the table was never checked on the DNA. TRBV21-1 counts as a pseudogene. Sequencing was done on a sample of blood. Here the CDR3 reads CASSIRDATNEKLFF. DNA of the CDR3: TGTGCCAGCAGCATCCGGGACGCAACTAATGAAAAACTGTTTTTT.